The rows below give T cell receptor beta chains drawn from one sample of a study of control samples from healthy donors and cancer patients. Using immunoSEQ multiplex PCR, the repertoire was profiled, and TCRdb retains in-frame clones only, with some absent. This table holds under 140,000 clones, around 87% found once. The sequenced sample consisted of PBMCs. The receptors here all came from an older woman with lung cancer. Both conserved end residues are trimmed from each CDR3. The order of the fields is V gene, CDR3 protein.

>TRBV20-1
SASFGHFQETQY
>TRBV18
ASSPVLAGMLNTEAF
>TRBV18
ASSTGEHTEAF
>TRBV2
ASSGRGSGETQY
>TRBV11-1
ASSAPEGANVLT
>TRBV19
ASSTLAGVNSYEQY
>TRBV11-2
ASSRLEDYGYT
>TRBV19
ATRQKLQEKLF
>TRBV29-1
SASDRTGEAF
>TRBV4-1
ASSPVGPGETQY
>TRBV4-3
ASSQGPQGAGEKLF
>TRBV6-5
ASTARGDTEAF
>TRBV28
ASIGTGWRGGDGYT
>TRBV2
ASRGGNHPWGYT
>TRBV30
AWSGDGHSLH
>TRBV5-1
ASSLGGGTTYNEQF
>TRBV2
ASSDGGYNEQF
>TRBV6-2/TRBV6-3
ASSPGQGGTYEQY
>TRBV9
ASSVVSGQVQDTQY
>TRBV10-2
ASSVGRASSEQY
>TRBV6-5
ASSYSTGDYGYT
>TRBV9
ASSASSALGEQF